This is a list of T cell receptor beta chains from one sample in a study of CD8+ T cells in alopecia areata. Data came from immunoSEQ multiplex PCR; TCRdb stores just in-frame clones and leaves some out. Among about 290,000 clones listed, more than 45% were seen once. The source was CD4+ T cells sorted from blood, collected at week 24, from a patient treated with tofacitinib. The receptors here all came from a human donor with alopecia areata. Both conserved end residues are part of each CDR3. Fields, in order: clone size, V gene, D gene, J gene, CDR3 protein, CDR3 DNA. The D gene is left open where the match is weak. Only part of the rows carry a size: once, few, many, or a class if the clone is expanded.

clone size: .
V gene: TRBV7-2
D gene: TRBD1
J gene: TRBJ1-2
CDR3 protein: CASSPDRGRPDGYTF
CDR3 DNA: TGTGCCAGCAGCCCGGACAGGGGGCGCCCCGATGGCTACACCTTC

clone size: .
V gene: TRBV15
D gene: TRBD2
J gene: TRBJ2-7
CDR3 protein: CATSRVPGTSGYEQYF
CDR3 DNA: TGTGCCACCAGCAGAGTTCCCGGGACTAGCGGGTACGAGCAGTACTTC

clone size: few
V gene: TRBV28
D gene: TRBD1
J gene: TRBJ2-1
CDR3 protein: CASSSAGGPSYNEQFF
CDR3 DNA: TGTGCCAGCAGTTCGGCAGGGGGACCCTCCTACAATGAGCAGTTCTTC

clone size: .
V gene: TRBV29-1
D gene: .
J gene: TRBJ1-1
CDR3 protein: CSVKGLTASTEAFF
CDR3 DNA: TGCAGCGTTAAAGGTCTGACAGCGAGCACTGAAGCTTTCTTT

clone size: .
V gene: TRBV7-2
D gene: .
J gene: TRBJ2-7
CDR3 protein: CASSFDGGVSYEQYF
CDR3 DNA: TGTGCCAGCAGCTTTGATGGGGGCGTCTCCTACGAGCAGTACTTC

clone size: .
V gene: TRBV29-1
D gene: .
J gene: TRBJ1-1
CDR3 protein: CSVEGQMNTEAFF
CDR3 DNA: TGCAGCGTTGAAGGCCAGATGAACACTGAAGCTTTCTTT

clone size: .
V gene: TRBV9
D gene: .
J gene: TRBJ2-2
CDR3 protein: CASSVGSGELFF
CDR3 DNA: TGTGCCAGCAGCGTGGGATCCGGGGAGCTGTTTTTT

clone size: few
V gene: TRBV4-2
D gene: .
J gene: TRBJ2-5
CDR3 protein: CASSQSKHTGPQYF
CDR3 DNA: TGTGCCAGCAGCCAATCAAAACACACAGGGCCCCAGTACTTC

clone size: .
V gene: TRBV28
D gene: .
J gene: TRBJ2-7
CDR3 protein: CASSLPNRGGYEQYF
CDR3 DNA: TGTGCCAGCAGTTTACCCAACAGGGGAGGTTACGAGCAGTACTTC

clone size: few
V gene: TRBV5-1
D gene: TRBD1
J gene: TRBJ2-5
CDR3 protein: CASTSMGQIETQYF
CDR3 DNA: TGCGCCAGCACCTCGATGGGACAGATAGAGACCCAGTACTTC

clone size: .
V gene: TRBV7-9
D gene: .
J gene: TRBJ2-3
CDR3 protein: CASSPGGPGDTQYF
CDR3 DNA: TGTGCCAGCAGCCCCGGGGGGCCGGGAGATACGCAGTATTTT

clone size: few
V gene: TRBV29-1
D gene: .
J gene: TRBJ2-5
CDR3 protein: CSLARGMETQYF
CDR3 DNA: TGCAGTCTGGCCCGTGGGATGGAGACCCAGTACTTC

clone size: .
V gene: TRBV29-1
D gene: .
J gene: TRBJ1-1
CDR3 protein: CSVDGVLQKKAFF
CDR3 DNA: TGCAGCGTTGACGGCGTCCTTCAAAAGAAAGCTTTCTTT

clone size: .
V gene: TRBV11-1
D gene: .
J gene: TRBJ1-1
CDR3 protein: CASSPGAPWNTEAFF
CDR3 DNA: TGTGCCAGCAGCCCAGGGGCCCCCTGGAACACTGAAGCTTTCTTT

clone size: .
V gene: TRBV15
D gene: .
J gene: TRBJ2-7
CDR3 protein: CATPRARSRSSYEQYF
CDR3 DNA: TGTGCCACCCCACGGGCGCGGAGTAGGAGCTCCTACGAGCAGTACTTC

clone size: .
V gene: TRBV30
D gene: TRBD1
J gene: TRBJ1-2
CDR3 protein: CAWSVRGGGYGYTF
CDR3 DNA: TGTGCCTGGAGTGTACGAGGGGGCGGCTATGGCTACACCTTC

clone size: .
V gene: TRBV4-1
D gene: TRBD1
J gene: TRBJ2-7
CDR3 protein: CASSPRDRGSNEQYF
CDR3 DNA: TGCGCCAGCAGCCCCCGGGACAGGGGGTCAAACGAGCAGTACTTC

clone size: .
V gene: TRBV7-2
D gene: .
J gene: TRBJ2-7
CDR3 protein: CASSLVAPSMEQYF
CDR3 DNA: TGTGCCAGCAGCTTAGTAGCGCCCTCCATGGAGCAGTACTTC

clone size: .
V gene: TRBV6-5
D gene: TRBD1
J gene: TRBJ1-6
CDR3 protein: CASTAGGKGSPLHF
CDR3 DNA: TGTGCCAGCACGGCAGGGGGTAAAGGATCACCCCTCCACTTT

clone size: .
V gene: TRBV15
D gene: TRBD2
J gene: TRBJ2-1
CDR3 protein: CATSRGHRLAGNNEQFF
CDR3 DNA: TGTGCCACCAGCAGAGGACACCGACTAGCGGGTAACAATGAGCAGTTCTTC

clone size: .
V gene: TRBV5-1
D gene: .
J gene: TRBJ1-2
CDR3 protein: CASSGTEAYYGYTF
CDR3 DNA: TGCGCCAGCAGCGGAACAGAGGCCTACTATGGCTACACCTTC

clone size: few
V gene: TRBV30
D gene: .
J gene: TRBJ1-1
CDR3 protein: CAWSKGQGTEAFF
CDR3 DNA: TGTGCCTGGAGCAAGGGGCAAGGCACTGAAGCTTTCTTT

clone size: .
V gene: TRBV7-2
D gene: .
J gene: TRBJ2-7
CDR3 protein: CASSPRGDEQYF
CDR3 DNA: TGTGCCAGCAGCCCCCGGGGTGACGAGCAGTACTTC

clone size: .
V gene: TRBV2
D gene: .
J gene: TRBJ1-5
CDR3 protein: CASRNDAEPQHF
CDR3 DNA: TGTGCCAGCAGGAATGACGCAGAGCCCCAGCATTTT

clone size: .
V gene: TRBV29-1
D gene: TRBD2
J gene: TRBJ2-3
CDR3 protein: CSVGLAAAGDTQYF
CDR3 DNA: TGCAGCGTTGGGCTAGCGGCCGCTGGAGATACGCAGTATTTT

clone size: .
V gene: TRBV5-1
D gene: TRBD1
J gene: TRBJ2-1
CDR3 protein: CASSLGTGEYNEQFF
CDR3 DNA: TGCGCCAGCAGCTTGGGGACAGGCGAATACAATGAGCAGTTCTTC

clone size: once
V gene: TRBV30
D gene: .
J gene: TRBJ1-2
CDR3 protein: CAWRGTGGEGYTF
CDR3 DNA: TGTGCCTGGAGGGGCACCGGGGGCGAGGGCTACACCTTC

clone size: once
V gene: TRBV29-1
D gene: .
J gene: TRBJ2-1
CDR3 protein: CSVARALSYNEQFF
CDR3 DNA: TGCAGCGTTGCGAGGGCTCTCTCCTACAATGAGCAGTTCTTC